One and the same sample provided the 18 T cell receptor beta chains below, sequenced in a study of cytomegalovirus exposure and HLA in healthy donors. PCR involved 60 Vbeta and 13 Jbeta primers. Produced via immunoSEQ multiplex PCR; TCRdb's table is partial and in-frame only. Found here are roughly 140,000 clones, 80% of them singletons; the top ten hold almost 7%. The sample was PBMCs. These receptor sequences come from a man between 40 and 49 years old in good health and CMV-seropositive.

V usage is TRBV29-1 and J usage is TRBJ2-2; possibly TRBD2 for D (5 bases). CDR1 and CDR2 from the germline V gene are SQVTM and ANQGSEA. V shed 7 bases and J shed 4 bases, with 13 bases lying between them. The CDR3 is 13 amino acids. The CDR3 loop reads CSAGGRGTGELFF. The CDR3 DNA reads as TGCAGCGCAGGAGGACGCGGCACCGGGGAGCTGTTTTTT.

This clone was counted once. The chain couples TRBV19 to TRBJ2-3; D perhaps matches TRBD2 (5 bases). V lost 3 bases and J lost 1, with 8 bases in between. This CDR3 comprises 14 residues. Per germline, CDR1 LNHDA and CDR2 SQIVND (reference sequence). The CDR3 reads CASSILAGTDTQYF. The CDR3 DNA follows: TGTGCCAGTAGTATTCTAGCAGGCACAGATACGCAGTATTTT.

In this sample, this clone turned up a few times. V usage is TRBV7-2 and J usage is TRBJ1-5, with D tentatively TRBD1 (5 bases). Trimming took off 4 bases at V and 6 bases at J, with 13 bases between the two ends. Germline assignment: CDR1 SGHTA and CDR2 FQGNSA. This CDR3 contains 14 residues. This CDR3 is CASSSPGQGQPQHF. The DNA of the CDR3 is TGTGCCAGCAGCTCACCAGGGCAGGGTCAGCCCCAGCATTTT.

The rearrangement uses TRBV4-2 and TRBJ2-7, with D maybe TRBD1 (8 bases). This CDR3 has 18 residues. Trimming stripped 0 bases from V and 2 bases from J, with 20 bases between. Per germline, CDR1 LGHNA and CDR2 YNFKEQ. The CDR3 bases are TGTGCCAGCAGCCAAGAGGGGAGGGCAGGGGGCCTTACCTACGAGCAGTACTTC. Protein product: CASSQEGRAGGLTYEQYF.

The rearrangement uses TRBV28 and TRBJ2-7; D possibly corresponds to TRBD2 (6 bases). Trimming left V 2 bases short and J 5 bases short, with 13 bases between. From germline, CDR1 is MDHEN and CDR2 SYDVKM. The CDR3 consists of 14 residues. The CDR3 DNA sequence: TGTGCCAGCAGTTTAGGAGGGATCAAGGACGAGCAGTACTTC. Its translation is CASSLGGIKDEQYF.

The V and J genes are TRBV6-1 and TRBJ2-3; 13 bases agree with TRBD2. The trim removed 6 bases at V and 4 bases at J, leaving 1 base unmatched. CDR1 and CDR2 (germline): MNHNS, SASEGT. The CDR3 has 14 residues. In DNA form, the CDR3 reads TGTGCCAGCAGACTAGCGGGGGGGCCAGATACGCAGTATTTT. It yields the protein CASRLAGGPDTQYF.

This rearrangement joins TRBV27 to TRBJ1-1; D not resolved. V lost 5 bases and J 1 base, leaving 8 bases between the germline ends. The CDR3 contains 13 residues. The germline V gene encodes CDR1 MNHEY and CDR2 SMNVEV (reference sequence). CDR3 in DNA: TGTGCCAGCAGTATTGCGAGGAACACTGAAGCTTTCTTT. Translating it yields CASSIARNTEAFF.

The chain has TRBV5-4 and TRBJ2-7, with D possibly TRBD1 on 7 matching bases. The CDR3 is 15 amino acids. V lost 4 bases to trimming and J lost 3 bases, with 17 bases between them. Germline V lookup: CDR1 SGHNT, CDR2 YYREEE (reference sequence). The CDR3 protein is CASSKGGRGSYEQYF. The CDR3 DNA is TGTGCCAGCAGCAAGGGGGGCAGGGGGAGCTACGAGCAGTACTTC.

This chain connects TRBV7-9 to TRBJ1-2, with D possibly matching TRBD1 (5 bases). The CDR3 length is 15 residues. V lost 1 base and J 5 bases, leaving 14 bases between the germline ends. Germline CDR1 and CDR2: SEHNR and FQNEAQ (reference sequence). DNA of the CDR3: TGTGCCAGCAGCTTAGGGGGATCGGGACTTTATGGCTACACCTTC. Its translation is CASSLGGSGLYGYTF.

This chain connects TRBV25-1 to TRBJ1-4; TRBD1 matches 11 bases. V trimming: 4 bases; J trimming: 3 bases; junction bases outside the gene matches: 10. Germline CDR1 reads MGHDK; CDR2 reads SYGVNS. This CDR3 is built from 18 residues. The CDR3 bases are TGTGCCAGCAGTGCGGGGACAGGGGGGGTATTCGCTAATGAAAAACTGTTTTTT. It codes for CASSAGTGGVFANEKLFF.

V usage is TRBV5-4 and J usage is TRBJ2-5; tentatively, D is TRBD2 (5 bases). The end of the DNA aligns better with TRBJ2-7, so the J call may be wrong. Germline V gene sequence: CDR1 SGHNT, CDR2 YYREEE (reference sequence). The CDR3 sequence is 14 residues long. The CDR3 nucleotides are TGTGCCAGCAGCGGTAGCGTAAACTCCTACGAGCAGTACTTC. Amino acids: CASSGSVNSYEQYF.

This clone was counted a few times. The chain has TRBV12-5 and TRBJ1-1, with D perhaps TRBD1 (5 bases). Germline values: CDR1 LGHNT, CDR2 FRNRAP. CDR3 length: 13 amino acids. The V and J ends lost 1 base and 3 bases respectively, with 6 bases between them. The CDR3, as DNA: TGTGCTAGTGGTTTGGGGGGGGACACTGAAGCTTTCTTT. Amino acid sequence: CASGLGGDTEAFF.

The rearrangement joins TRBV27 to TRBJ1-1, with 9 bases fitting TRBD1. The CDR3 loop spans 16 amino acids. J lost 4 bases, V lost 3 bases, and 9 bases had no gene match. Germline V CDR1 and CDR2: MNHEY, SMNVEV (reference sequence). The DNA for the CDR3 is TGTGCCAGCAGTTTCGACGGGACAGGGTTAGTCACTGAAGCTTTCTTT. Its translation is CASSFDGTGLVTEAFF.

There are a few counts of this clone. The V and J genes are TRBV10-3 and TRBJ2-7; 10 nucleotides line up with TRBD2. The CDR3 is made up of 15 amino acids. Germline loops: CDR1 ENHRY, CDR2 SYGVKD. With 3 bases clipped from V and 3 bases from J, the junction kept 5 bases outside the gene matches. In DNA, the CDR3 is TGTGCCATCAGTGAAACTAGCGGGGTTAGCTACGAGCAGTACTTC. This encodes CAISETSGVSYEQYF.

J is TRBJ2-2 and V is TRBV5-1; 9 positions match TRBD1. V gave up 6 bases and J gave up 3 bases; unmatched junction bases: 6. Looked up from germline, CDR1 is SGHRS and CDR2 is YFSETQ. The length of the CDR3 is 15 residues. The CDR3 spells CASNYRGQDTGELFF. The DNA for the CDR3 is TGCGCCAGCAACTACAGGGGGCAGGACACCGGGGAGCTGTTTTTT.

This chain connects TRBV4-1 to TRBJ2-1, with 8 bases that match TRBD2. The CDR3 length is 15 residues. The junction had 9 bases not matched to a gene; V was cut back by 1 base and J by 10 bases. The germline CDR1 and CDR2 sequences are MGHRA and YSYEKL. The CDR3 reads CASSQVYGGVREQFF. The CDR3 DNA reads TGCGCCAGCAGCCAAGTATACGGGGGGGTGAGGGAGCAGTTCTTC.

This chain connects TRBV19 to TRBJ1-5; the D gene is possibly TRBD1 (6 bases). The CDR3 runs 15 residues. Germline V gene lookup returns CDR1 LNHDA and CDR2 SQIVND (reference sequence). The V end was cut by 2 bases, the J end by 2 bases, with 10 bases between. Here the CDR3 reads CASSIIHRGNQPQHF. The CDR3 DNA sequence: TGTGCCAGTAGTATAATCCACAGGGGCAATCAGCCCCAGCATTTT.

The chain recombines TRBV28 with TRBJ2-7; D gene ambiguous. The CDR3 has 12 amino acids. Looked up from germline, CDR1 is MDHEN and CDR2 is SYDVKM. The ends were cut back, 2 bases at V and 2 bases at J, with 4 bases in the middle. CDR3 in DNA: TGTGCCAGCAGTTTAACAACCTACGAGCAGTACTTC. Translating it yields CASSLTTYEQYF. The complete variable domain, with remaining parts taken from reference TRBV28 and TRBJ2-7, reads DVKVTQSSRYLVKRTGEKVFLECVQDMDHENMFWYRQDPGLGLRLIYFSYDVKMKEKGDIPEGYSVSREKKERFSLILESASTNQTSMYLCASSLTTYEQYFGPGTRLTVT.